The next 4 T cell receptor beta chains were all read from a single sample in a study of shared clonotypes between healthy human individuals (TCRdb year 2020). Library preparation employed the immunoSEQ multiplex PCR assay. TCRdb's version of the immuneACCESS table is confined to in-frame rearrangements and falls short of the full clone set. An unresolved V gene accounts for under half of the shortfall where checked; the remainder is of unknown origin. In this sample the table shows approximately 1,000,000 clones, 75% to 85% of which occur a single time. Under 0.65% of the sample is in the top ten clones. The sample was memory CD4+ T cells from PBMCs. This specimen's cell subset or site label, per the study, means: CD45RA-negative fraction. These receptors all stem from a young man in good health. Some clones in this sample may be carry-over from other donors' samples.

This clone has only one observation. This chain joins TRBV6-1 and TRBJ2-7, with D perhaps TRBD1 (6 bases). The CDR3 spans 18 residues. V lost 1 base to trimming and J lost 0 bases, with 19 bases between them. The germline CDR1 and CDR2 sequences are MNHNS and SASEGT. CDR3 in DNA: TGTGCCAGCAGTGAAGGGCACGACAGGTTCTTCAGCTCCTACGAGCAGTACTTC. It specifies CASSEGHDRFFSSYEQYF.

The chain combines TRBV5-1 with TRBJ2-7, with D perhaps TRBD2 (5 bases). The CDR3 is 19 amino acids. The germline V and J ends were trimmed by 0 bases and 2 bases, with 24 bases remaining between them. Germline lookup yields CDR1 SGHRS and CDR2 YFSETQ. DNA of the CDR3: TGCGCCAGCAGCTTGGAAACTAAACGAGGACTGAGTCTCCCCTACGAGCAGTACTTC. Encoded protein: CASSLETKRGLSLPYEQYF.

V usage is TRBV29-1 and J usage is TRBJ1-1; a weak D match, TRBD1 (5 bases). V shed 0 bases and J shed 10 bases, with 9 bases lying between them. The CDR3 covers 11 residues. Germline values: CDR1 SQVTM, CDR2 ANQGSEA. CDR3 in DNA: TGCAGCGTTGAAGATGGGGGGTTAGCTTTCTTT. Translated, it gives CSVEDGGLAFF.

This rearrangement joins TRBV7-9 to TRBJ1-2, with D possibly being TRBD1 (5 bases). Germline CDR1 and CDR2: SEHNR and FQNEAQ (reference sequence). V dropped 5 bases and J dropped 7 bases, with 20 bases sitting between them. This CDR3 has 15 amino acids. The DNA for the CDR3 is TGTGCCAGCAGCCATTCTCCTCGGGGGGTTGTTGGCTACACCTTC. Encoded protein: CASSHSPRGVVGYTF.